This T cell receptor beta chain derives from a study of T-cell reconstitution after alpha-beta-depleted transplantation in children (dated by TCRdb to about 2016). For the study in its entirety: Using TCR repertoire profiling, the study followed T-cell immune reconstitution in a quantitative way in children after TCRalphabeta/CD19-depleted allogeneic hematopoietic cell transplantation. What the work shows at the level of the full study, not this receptor alone: The frequencies of hyperexpanded clones fell over the following months, and after one year, T-cell counts and TCRbeta diversity were mostly attributed to newly produced T cells. Apparently early alphabetaT-cell count recovery about two months after transplant reportedly relied on only several hundred rapidly expanded clones derived from non-depleted graft cells. In some patients, the high TCRbeta diversity seen at day 60 was put down to recipient T cells and intrathymic progenitors that had survived conditioning.

Comment on this clonotype: Its target antigen remains unknown. Base-call qualities are not available, and no considerably larger clone is one nucleotide away.

The sample's treatment or condition, from its label and the paper: allogeneic hematopoietic cell transplantation with graft depleted of TCRalphabeta T cells and CD19 B cells. Transplant recipients were children who received TCRalphabeta/CD19-depleted allogeneic hematopoietic cell grafts. The CDR3 numbers 15 residues from cysteine through phenylalanine. CDR3 DNA is the only sequence kept; it has 45 bases, read in frame from the first base. V drops 0 bases and J drops 2 bases, leaving 11 bases in between. From a lookup of the germline V gene (reference sequence), CDR1 and CDR2 are DFQATT and SNEGSKA. The method behind the library was PCR. The sequencer was an Illumina HiSeq 2500. Molecular barcoding was employed in the preparation of TCR libraries, with unique molecular identifiers being used to normalize TCRbeta repertoire quantification. TCRdb cleaned the public reads at Q25 with fastp, built clones with MiXCR and kept in-frame beta chains. Each entry is one CDR3 protein sequence, shown with its most common DNA and genes. Recorded for this sample are hundreds of thousands of distinct CDR3 sequences; 15% to 20% of them occurred a single time. The top ten clones comprise under 30% of the sample.

The chain is made from TRBV20-1 and TRBJ2-4; the D segment is perhaps TRBD1 or TRBD2, each sharing 5 matched bases. The clonotype comes from a boy younger than two who had a stem cell transplant for Wiskott-Aldrich syndrome, so the T cells may come from the graft donor. The sequences come from PBMCs, mostly from graft donor cells, collected 360 days after TCRalphabeta/CD19-depleted stem cell transplant. The nucleotide sequence reads as follows: TGCAGTGCTAGAGATATGGGGGTTTCCAAAAACATTCAGTACTTC. Its protein product is CSARDMGVSKNIQYF.